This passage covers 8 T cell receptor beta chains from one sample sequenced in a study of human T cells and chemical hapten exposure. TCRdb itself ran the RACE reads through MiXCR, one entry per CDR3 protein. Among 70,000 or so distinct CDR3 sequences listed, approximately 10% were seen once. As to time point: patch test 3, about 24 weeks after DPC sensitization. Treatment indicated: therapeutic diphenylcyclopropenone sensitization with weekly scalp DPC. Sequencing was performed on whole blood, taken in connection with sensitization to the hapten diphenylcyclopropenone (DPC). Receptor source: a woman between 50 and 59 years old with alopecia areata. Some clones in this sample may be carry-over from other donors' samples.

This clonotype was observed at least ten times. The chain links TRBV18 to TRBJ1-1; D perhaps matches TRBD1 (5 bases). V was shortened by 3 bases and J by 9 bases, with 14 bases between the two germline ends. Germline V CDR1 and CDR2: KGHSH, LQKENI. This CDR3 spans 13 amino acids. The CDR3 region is CASSPGDLSQAFF. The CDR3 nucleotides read TGTGCCAGCTCACCTGGGGACCTTTCGCAAGCTTTCTTT.

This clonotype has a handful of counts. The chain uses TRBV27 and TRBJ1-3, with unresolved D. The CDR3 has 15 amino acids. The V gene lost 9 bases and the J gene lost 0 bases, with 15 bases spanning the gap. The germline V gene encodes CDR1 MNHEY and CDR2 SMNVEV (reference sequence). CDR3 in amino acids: CARCPVMSSGNTIYF. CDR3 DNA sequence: TGTGCCAGGTGTCCGGTTATGAGCTCTGGAAACACCATATATTTT.

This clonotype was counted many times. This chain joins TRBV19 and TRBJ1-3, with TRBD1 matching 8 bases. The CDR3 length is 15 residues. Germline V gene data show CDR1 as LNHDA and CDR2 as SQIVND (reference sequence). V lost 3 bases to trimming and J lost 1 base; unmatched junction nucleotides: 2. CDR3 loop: CASSMGQASGNTIYF. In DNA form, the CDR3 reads TGTGCCAGTAGTATGGGACAGGCGTCTGGAAACACCATATATTTT.

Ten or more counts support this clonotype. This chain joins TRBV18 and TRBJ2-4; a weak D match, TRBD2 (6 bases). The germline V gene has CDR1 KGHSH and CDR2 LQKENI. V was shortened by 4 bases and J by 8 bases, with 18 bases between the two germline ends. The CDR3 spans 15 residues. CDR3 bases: TGTGCCAGCTCACGCCAAACACAGGAGGGGTACATTCAGTACTTC. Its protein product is CASSRQTQEGYIQYF.

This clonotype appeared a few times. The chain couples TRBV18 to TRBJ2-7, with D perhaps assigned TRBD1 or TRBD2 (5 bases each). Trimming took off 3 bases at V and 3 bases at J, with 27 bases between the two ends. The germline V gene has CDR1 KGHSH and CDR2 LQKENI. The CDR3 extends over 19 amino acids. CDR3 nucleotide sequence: TGTGCCAGCTCACCTCCGTCAGCCCAGGATGTCTGGGGGAACTACGAGCAGTACTTC. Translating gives CASSPPSAQDVWGNYEQYF.

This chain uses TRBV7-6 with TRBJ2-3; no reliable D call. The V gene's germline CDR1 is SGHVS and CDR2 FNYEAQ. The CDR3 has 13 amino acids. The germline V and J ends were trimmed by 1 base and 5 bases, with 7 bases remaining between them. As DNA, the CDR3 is TGTGCCAGCAGCTTAGGACGTCTAGATACGCAGTATTTT. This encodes CASSLGRLDTQYF.

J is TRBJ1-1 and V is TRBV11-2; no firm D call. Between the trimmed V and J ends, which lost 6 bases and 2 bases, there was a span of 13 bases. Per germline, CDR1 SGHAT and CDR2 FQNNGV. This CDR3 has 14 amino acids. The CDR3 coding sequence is TGTGCCAGCAGACTAGGACGGGTAAACACTGAAGCTTTCTTT. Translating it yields CASRLGRVNTEAFF.

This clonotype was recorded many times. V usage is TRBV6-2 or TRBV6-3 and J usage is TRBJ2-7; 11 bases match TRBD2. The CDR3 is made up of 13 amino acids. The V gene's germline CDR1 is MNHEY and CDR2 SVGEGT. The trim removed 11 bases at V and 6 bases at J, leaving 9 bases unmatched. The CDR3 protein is CAVRLAGSPEQYF. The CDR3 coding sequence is TGTGCCGTACGACTAGCGGGGTCCCCCGAGCAGTACTTC.